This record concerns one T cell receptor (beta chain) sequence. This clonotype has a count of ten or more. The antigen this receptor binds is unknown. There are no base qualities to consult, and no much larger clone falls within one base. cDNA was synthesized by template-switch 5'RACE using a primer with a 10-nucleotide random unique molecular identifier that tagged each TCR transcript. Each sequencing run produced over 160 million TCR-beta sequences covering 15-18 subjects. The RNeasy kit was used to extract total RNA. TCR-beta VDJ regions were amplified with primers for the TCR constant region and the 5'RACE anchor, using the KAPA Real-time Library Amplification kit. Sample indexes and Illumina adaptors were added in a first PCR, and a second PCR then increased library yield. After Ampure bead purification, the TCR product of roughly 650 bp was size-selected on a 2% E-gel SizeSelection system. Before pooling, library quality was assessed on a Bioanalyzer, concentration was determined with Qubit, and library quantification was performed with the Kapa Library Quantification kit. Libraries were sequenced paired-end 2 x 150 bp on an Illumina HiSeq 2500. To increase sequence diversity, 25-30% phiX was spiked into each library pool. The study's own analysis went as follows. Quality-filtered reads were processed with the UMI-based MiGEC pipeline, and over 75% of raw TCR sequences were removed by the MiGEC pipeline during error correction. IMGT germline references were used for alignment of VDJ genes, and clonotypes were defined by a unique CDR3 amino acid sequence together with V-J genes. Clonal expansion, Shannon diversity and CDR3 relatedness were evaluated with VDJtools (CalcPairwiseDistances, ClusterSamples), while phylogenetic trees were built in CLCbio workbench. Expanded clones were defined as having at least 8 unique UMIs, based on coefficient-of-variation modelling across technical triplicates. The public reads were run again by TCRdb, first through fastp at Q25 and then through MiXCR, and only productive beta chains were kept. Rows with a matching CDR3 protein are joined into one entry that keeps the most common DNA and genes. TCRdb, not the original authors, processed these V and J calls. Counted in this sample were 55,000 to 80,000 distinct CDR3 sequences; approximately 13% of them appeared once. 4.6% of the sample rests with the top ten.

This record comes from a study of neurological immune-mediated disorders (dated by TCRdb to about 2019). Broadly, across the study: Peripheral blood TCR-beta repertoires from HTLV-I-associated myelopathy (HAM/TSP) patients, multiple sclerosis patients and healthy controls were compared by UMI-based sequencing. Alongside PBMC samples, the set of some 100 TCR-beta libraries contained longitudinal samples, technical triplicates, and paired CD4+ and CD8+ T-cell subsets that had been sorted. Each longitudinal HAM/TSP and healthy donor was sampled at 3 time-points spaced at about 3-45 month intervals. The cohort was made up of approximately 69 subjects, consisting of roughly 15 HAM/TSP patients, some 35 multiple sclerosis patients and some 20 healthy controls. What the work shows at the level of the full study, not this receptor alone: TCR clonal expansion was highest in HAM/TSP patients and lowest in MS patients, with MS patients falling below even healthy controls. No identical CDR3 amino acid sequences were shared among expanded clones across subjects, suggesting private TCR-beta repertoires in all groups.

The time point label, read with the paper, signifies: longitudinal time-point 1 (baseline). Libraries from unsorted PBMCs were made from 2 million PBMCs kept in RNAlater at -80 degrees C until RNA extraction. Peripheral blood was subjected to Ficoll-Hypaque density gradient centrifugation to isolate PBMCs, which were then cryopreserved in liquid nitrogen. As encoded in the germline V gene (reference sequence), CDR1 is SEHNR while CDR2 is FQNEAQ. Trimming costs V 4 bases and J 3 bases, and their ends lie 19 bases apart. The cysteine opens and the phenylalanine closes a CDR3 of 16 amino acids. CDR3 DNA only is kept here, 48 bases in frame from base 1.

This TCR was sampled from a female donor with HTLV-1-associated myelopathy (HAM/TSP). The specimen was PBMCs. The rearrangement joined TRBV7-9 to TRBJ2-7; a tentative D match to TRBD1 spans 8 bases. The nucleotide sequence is TGTGCCAGCAGCTCACATCAACAGGGGGGGGACTACGAGCAGTACTTC. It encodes CASSSHQQGGDYEQYF.